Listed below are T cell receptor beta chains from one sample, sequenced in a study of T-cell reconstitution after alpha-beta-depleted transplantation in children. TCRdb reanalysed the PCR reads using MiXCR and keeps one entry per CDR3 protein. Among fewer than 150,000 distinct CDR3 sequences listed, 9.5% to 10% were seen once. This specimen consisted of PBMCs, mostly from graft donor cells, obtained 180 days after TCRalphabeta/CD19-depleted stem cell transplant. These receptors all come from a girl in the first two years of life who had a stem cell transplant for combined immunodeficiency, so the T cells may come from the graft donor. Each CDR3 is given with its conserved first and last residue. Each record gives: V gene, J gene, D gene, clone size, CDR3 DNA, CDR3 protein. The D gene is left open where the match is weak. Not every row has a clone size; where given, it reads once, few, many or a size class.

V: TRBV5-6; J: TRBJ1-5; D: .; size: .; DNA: TGTGTCAGCAGCTTGTTGGGACAGCCCCAGCATTTT; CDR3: CVSSLLGQPQHF
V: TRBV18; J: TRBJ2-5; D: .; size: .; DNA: TGTGCCAGCTCACCAATACTTGATGCACCCCAAGGGACCCAGTACTTC; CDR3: CASSPILDAPQGTQYF
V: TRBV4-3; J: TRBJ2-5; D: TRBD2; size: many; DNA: TGCGCCAGCAGCCAAGTAGCGGGAGTTTACGAGACCCAGTACTTC; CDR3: CASSQVAGVYETQYF
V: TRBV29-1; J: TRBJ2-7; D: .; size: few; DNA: TGCAGCGTTAGAAGGGGAGGCGAGCAGTACTTC; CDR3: CSVRRGGEQYF
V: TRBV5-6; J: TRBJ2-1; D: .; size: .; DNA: TGTGCCAGCAGTTTGAGTCAGGTTGAGCAGTTCTTC; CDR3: CASSLSQVEQFF
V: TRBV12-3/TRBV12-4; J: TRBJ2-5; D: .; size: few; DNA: TGTGCCAGCAGGTCCAGGGCAGGGTTCCAAGAGACCCAGTACTTC; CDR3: CASRSRAGFQETQYF
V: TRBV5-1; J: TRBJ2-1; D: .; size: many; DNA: TGCGCCAGCAGAGGGGTTAGCTCCTACAATGAGCAGTTCTTC; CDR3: CASRGVSSYNEQFF
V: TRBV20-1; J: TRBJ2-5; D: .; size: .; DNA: TGCAGTGCTATAGGGGCATGGGAGACCCAGTACTTC; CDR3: CSAIGAWETQYF
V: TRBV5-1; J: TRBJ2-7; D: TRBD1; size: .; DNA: TGCGCCAGCAGCCTTGGTGTCCGGGGACAGGGATTCTACGAGCAGTACTTC; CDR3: CASSLGVRGQGFYEQYF
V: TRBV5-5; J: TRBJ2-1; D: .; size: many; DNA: TGTGCCAGCAGCGGCCGGGACATCCACTTCAATGAGCAGTTCTTC; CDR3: CASSGRDIHFNEQFF
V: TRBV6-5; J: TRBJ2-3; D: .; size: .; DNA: TGTGCCAGCAGTTATGGGGGGGCAGGTATAGATACGCAGTATTTT; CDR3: CASSYGGAGIDTQYF
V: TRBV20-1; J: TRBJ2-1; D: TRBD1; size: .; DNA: TGCAGTGCCTCGTTAAACAGGGGGTCTTTCTACAATGAGCAGTTCTTC; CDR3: CSASLNRGSFYNEQFF
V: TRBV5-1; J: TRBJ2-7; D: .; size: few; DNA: TGCGCCAGCAGCCCGGGACCCAACTACGAGCAGTACTTC; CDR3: CASSPGPNYEQYF
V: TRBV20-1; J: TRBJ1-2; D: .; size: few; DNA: TGCAGTGCGGGGAGCTATGGCTACACCTTC; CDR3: CSAGSYGYTF
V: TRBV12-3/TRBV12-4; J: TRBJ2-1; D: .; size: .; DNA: TGTGCCAGCAGTTTCGGCCGCTACAATGAGCAGTTCTTC; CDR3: CASSFGRYNEQFF
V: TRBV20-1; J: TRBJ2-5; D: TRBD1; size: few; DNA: TGCAGTGCTCCGACAGGGGGGAATCAAGAGACCCAGTACTTC; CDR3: CSAPTGGNQETQYF
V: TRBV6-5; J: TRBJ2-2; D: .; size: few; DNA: TGTGCCAGCAGTTACTCGATTGGGGGCAGCACCGGGGAGCTGTTTTTT; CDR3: CASSYSIGGSTGELFF
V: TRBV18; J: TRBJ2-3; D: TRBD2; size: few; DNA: TGTGCCAGCTCACCTACTAGCGGTAGCACAGATACGCAGTATTTT; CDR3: CASSPTSGSTDTQYF
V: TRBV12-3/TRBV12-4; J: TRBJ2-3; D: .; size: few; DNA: TGTGCCAGCAGTTCCAGCCGGGGGAGCACAGATACGCAGTATTTT; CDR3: CASSSSRGSTDTQYF
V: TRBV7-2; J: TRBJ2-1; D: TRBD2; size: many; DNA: TGTGCCAGCAGCTCGGGACTAGCTTATAATGAGCAGTTCTTC; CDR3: CASSSGLAYNEQFF
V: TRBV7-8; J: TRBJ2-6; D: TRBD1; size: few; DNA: TGTGCCAGCAGCGCCCCAGTTGCGGGACAGGGAAGGGCTGGGGCCAACGTCCTGACTTTC; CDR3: CASSAPVAGQGRAGANVLTF
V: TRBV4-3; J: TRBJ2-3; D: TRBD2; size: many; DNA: TGCGCCAGCAGCCTTCGGGGACTAGCATACGGAGATACGCAGTATTTT; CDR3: CASSLRGLAYGDTQYF
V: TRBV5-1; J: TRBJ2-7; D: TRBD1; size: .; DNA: TGCGCCAGCAGCATCAGACAGGGGGCGGATTACGAGCAGTACTTC; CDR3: CASSIRQGADYEQYF
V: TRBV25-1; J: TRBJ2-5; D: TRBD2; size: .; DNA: TGTGCCAGCAGTACTAGCGGGGCCCACCAAGAGACCCAGTACTTC; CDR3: CASSTSGAHQETQYF
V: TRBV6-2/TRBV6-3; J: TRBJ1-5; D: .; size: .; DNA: TGTGCCAGCACTCACCTCCAGGCCCACGATCAGCCCCAGCATTTT; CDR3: CASTHLQAHDQPQHF
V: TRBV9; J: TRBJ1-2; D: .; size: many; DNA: TGTGCCAGCAGCGTCCCACCGGACGGGGGAGGCTACACCTTC; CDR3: CASSVPPDGGGYTF
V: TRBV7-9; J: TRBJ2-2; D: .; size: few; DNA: TGTGCCAGCAGCCTCACCGGGACACAAGGCACCGGGGAGCTGTTTTTT; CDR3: CASSLTGTQGTGELFF
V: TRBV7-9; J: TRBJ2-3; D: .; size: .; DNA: TGTGCCAGCAGCTTCGATGGGGATCGCACAGATACGCAGTATTTT; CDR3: CASSFDGDRTDTQYF
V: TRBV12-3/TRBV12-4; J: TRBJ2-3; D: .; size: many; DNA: TGTGCCAGCAGTTTAGCGGGGACCACAGATACGCAGTATTTT; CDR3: CASSLAGTTDTQYF
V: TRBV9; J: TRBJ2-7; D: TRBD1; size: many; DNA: TGTGCCAGCAGCCCTACAGGGGGCTACGAGCAGTACTTC; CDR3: CASSPTGGYEQYF
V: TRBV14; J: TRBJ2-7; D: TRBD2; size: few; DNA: TGTGCCAGCAGCCCGCTAGCGGGGGCTTCCTACGAGCAGTACTTC; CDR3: CASSPLAGASYEQYF
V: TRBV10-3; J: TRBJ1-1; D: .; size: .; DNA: TGTGCCATCAGTGAAGGTGACTACACTGAAGCTTTCTTT; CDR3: CAISEGDYTEAFF
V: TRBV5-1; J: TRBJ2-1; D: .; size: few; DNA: TGCGCCAGCAGCTTCGGGACGGCACACAATGAGCAGTTCTTC; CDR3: CASSFGTAHNEQFF
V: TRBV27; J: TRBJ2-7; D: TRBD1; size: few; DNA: TGTGCCAGCAGTCCGGGACAGGCCTACCCACTGGCCTACGAGCAGTACTTC; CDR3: CASSPGQAYPLAYEQYF
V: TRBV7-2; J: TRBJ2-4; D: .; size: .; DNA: TGTGCCAGCAGCCGTGCGGGTTCAATAGAAAACATTCAGTACTTC; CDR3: CASSRAGSIENIQYF
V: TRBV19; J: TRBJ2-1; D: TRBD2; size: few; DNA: TGTGCCAGTAGTATAGGACTAGCGGGAGGGTACAATGAGCAGTTCTTC; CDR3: CASSIGLAGGYNEQFF
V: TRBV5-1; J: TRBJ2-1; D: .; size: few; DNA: TGCGCCAGCAGCCCCGTGGTAGGCAATGAGCAGTTCTTC; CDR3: CASSPVVGNEQFF
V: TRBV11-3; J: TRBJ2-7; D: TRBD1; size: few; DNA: TGTGCCAGCCGAACGGGGACAGGGAAAGACGAGCAGTACTTC; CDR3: CASRTGTGKDEQYF
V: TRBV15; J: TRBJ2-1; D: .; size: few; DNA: TGTGCCACCAGCAATACCATGGGGGAGATTCCTGAGCAGTTCTTC; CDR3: CATSNTMGEIPEQFF
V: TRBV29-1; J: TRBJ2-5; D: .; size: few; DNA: TGCAGCGTGTGCATTGGGGGCCAAGAGACCCAGTACTTC; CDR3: CSVCIGGQETQYF
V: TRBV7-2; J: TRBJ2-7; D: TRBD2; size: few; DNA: TGTGCCAGCAGCTTAGGGGGGACTACCTACGAGCAGTACTTC; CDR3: CASSLGGTTYEQYF
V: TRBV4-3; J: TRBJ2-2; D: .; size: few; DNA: TGCGCCAGCAGCCCCCATGTTGGGAACACCGGGGAGCTGTTTTTT; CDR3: CASSPHVGNTGELFF
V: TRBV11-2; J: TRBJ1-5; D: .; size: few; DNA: TGTGCCAGCAGCATATCCGGGCTAAATAATCAGCCCCAGCATTTT; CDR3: CASSISGLNNQPQHF
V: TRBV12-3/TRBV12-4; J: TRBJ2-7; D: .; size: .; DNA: TGTGCCAGCAGTTCGGGCCGGAGAAGCTCCTACGAGCAGTACTTC; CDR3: CASSSGRRSSYEQYF
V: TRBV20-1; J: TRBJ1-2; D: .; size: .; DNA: TGCAGTGCTAGTCCAGGGGAGTTTAACTATGGCTACACCTTC; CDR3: CSASPGEFNYGYTF
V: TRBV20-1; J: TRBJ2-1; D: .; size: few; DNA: TGCAGTGCTCCTGATAGAACCCTAGGGGGCAATGAGCAGTTCTTC; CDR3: CSAPDRTLGGNEQFF
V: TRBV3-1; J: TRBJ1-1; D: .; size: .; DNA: TGTGCCAGCAGCCAAGCAGGGTTGAACACTGAAGCTTTCTTT; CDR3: CASSQAGLNTEAFF
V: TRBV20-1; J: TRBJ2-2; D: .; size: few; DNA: TGCAGTGCTAGAGTACGTGGGGGGGCGCGAATCACCGGGGAGCTGTTTTTT; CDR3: CSARVRGGARITGELFF
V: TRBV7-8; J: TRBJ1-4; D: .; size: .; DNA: TGTGCCAGCATTTCTAATCTCTTCCGGGACCCAAATGAAAAACTGTTTTTT; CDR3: CASISNLFRDPNEKLFF
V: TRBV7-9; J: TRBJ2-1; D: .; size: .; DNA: TGTGCCAGCAGCTCCTCGGTCCGGCGGAATGAGCAGTTCTTC; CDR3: CASSSSVRRNEQFF
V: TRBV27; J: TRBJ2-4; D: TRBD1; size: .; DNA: TGTGCCAGCAGTCTCGGACAGGGGTTAGCCAAAAACATTCAGTACTTC; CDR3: CASSLGQGLAKNIQYF
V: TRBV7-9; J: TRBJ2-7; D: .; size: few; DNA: TGTGCCAGCAGCTTAGGGGCCCCTCTGGGGTACGAGCAGTACTTC; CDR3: CASSLGAPLGYEQYF
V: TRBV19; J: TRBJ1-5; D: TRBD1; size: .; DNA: TGTGCCAGTAGTATAGGTCGAGGACAGGGGAATCAGCCCCAGCATTTT; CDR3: CASSIGRGQGNQPQHF
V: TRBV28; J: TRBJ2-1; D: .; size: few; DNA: TGTGCCAGCAGCCCCTCGGGGAGCTCCTACAATGAGCAGTTCTTC; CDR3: CASSPSGSSYNEQFF
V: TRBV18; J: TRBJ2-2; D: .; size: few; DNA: TGTGCCAGCTCACCGCGGGACACCTCCACCGGGGAGCTGTTTTTT; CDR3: CASSPRDTSTGELFF